Below, 32 T cell receptor beta chains from the same sample are listed, as sequenced in a study of OX40 agonist ivuxolimab in advanced cancers. This table comes from immunoSEQ multiplex PCR, and its TCRdb copy is limited to in-frame clones, with some not included. The sample yields about 49,000 clones, roughly 94% seen once. The sample was CD4+ or CD8+ T cells sorted from blood, taken in a trial of the OX40 agonist ivuxolimab. All receptors derive from an adult with an advanced solid tumor such as melanoma, head and neck, liver or kidney cancer.

The rearrangement joins TRBV6-1 to TRBJ1-5, with 8 bases fitting TRBD1. CDR1 is MNHNS and CDR2 is SASEGT in the germline V gene. This CDR3 region has 14 residues. Germline trimming cut 3 bases from V and 8 bases from J; bases unmatched to any gene: 6. CDR3 sequence reads: CASSDWTGLEPQHF. Written as DNA, the CDR3 is TGTGCCAGCAGTGATTGGACAGGGTTAGAGCCCCAGCATTTT.

V and J are TRBV5-6 and TRBJ2-1; a weak D match, TRBD1 (5 bases). Germline V CDR1 and CDR2: SGHDT, YYEEEE. Trimming removed 0 bases at V and 6 bases at J, with 10 bases between. This CDR3 has 14 amino acids. CDR3 in DNA: TGTGCCAGCAGCTTGGAGCACAGGTTCAATGAGCAGTTCTTC. Its translation: CASSLEHRFNEQFF.

The V and J genes are TRBV9 and TRBJ1-3, with D uncertain. Germline assignment: CDR1 SGDLS and CDR2 YYNGEE. The CDR3 extends over 14 amino acids. The V end was cut by 4 bases, the J end by 0 bases, with 8 bases between. The CDR3 protein is CASSTYTSGNTIYF. The CDR3, as DNA: TGTGCCAGCAGCACGTACACCTCTGGAAACACCATATATTTT.

The chain carries TRBV11-2 and TRBJ2-1, with TRBD2 matching 10 bases. In germline, CDR1 is SGHAT, CDR2 FQNNGV. This CDR3 is 16 amino acids long. V trimming: 1 base; J trimming: 0 bases; junction bases outside the gene matches: 0. As DNA, the CDR3 is TGTGCCAGCAGCTTAGCTAGCGGGAGCTCCTACAATGAGCAGTTCTTC. This sequence encodes CASSLASGSSYNEQFF.

The V call is TRBV10-3, the J call TRBJ2-7, with a tentative D call TRBD2 (5 bases). Trimming removed 3 bases from V and 2 bases from J, with 14 bases in between. The CDR3 totals 15 residues. Germline CDR1 ENHRY, CDR2 SYGVKD. CDR3 protein: CAISDEAKLAYEQYF. CDR3 nucleotide sequence: TGTGCCATCAGTGACGAGGCAAAACTAGCCTACGAGCAGTACTTC.

The chain carries TRBV25-1 and TRBJ1-2; D may be TRBD1 (5 bases). The V gene lost 8 bases and the J gene lost 4 bases, with 14 bases spanning the gap. CDR3 size: 13 residues. Germline loops: CDR1 MGHDK, CDR2 SYGVNS. The CDR3 reads CASARGGGYGYTF. As DNA, the CDR3 is TGTGCCAGCGCGAGGGGTGGAGGCTATGGCTACACCTTC.

This clone was detected once. V and J are TRBV10-3 and TRBJ2-7; D call uncertain. CDR1 is ENHRY and CDR2 is SYGVKD in the germline V gene. Trimming took off 2 bases at V and 1 base at J, with 9 bases between the two ends. CDR3 length: 14 amino acids. This CDR3 is CAISEGRSSYEQYF. CDR3 nucleotides: TGTGCCATCAGTGAGGGCAGATCATCCTACGAGCAGTACTTC.

The chain joins TRBV27 to TRBJ2-7; D possibly corresponds to TRBD1 (5 bases). The CDR3 totals 12 residues. Germline V CDR1 and CDR2: MNHEY, SMNVEV (reference sequence). Trimming shortened V by 6 bases and J by 3 bases, and 9 bases separated the two germline ends. The CDR3 reads CASRDSNYEQYF. The CDR3 DNA follows: TGTGCCAGCAGAGACAGCAACTACGAGCAGTACTTC.

The chain carries TRBV4-2 and TRBJ2-1; TRBD2 is a possible D gene (5 bases). Germline V CDR1 and CDR2: LGHNA, YNFKEQ. The CDR3 totals 14 residues. The ends were cut back, 1 base at V and 9 bases at J, with 13 bases in the middle. The chain's CDR3 is CASSQGLASVEQFF. As DNA, the CDR3 is TGTGCCAGCAGCCAAGGGCTAGCTAGTGTTGAGCAGTTCTTC.

The chain combines TRBV21-1 with TRBJ2-3; the listed D gene, TRBD2, was not tested against the DNA. TRBV21-1 is a recognized pseudogene. CDR3 length equals 19 residues. The CDR3 DNA follows: TGTGCCAGCAGCAAAGGTTCCTGGCCTAGCGCGACTAGCACAGATACGCAGTATTTT. Translated, it gives CASSKGSWPSATSTDTQYF.

The V and J genes are TRBV7-2 and TRBJ1-5; D is uncertain. The CDR3 spans 17 residues. From germline, CDR1 is SGHTA and CDR2 FQGNSA. Trimming shortened V by 1 base and J by 1 base, and 14 bases separated the two germline ends. As DNA, the CDR3 is TGTGCCAGCAGCTTAGATGAGGGATCGGGGAGCAATCAGCCCCAGCATTTT. This encodes CASSLDEGSGSNQPQHF.

This chain connects TRBV7-2 to TRBJ2-3; D gene unclear. CDR3 size: 12 residues. The V end lost 4 bases, the J end lost 0 bases, and 2 bases lay between the germline ends. Germline CDR1 reads SGHTA; CDR2 reads FQGNSA. CDR3 sequence (DNA): TGTGCCAGCAGCTCTAGCACAGATACGCAGTATTTT. It yields the protein CASSSSTDTQYF. Full variable domain (outside the CDR3, taken from reference TRBV7-2 and TRBJ2-3): GAGVSQSPSNKVTEKGKDVELRCDPISGHTALYWYRQSLGQGLEFLIYFQGNSAPDKSGLPSDRFSAERTGGSVSTLTIQRTQQEDSAVYLCASSSSTDTQYFGPGTRLTVL.

In its sample, this clone was seen a few times. The V gene is TRBV20-1, the J gene TRBJ1-2, with D hard to call. This CDR3 spans 8 amino acids. V lost 7 bases, J lost 6 bases, and 3 bases lay in between. CDR1 is DFQATT and CDR2 is SNEGSKA in the germline V gene (reference sequence). CDR3 DNA: TGCAGTGTAGATGGCTACACCTTC. Amino acid sequence: CSVDGYTF.

The chain uses TRBV7-2 and TRBJ1-1; tentatively, D is TRBD1 (5 bases). The CDR3 consists of 14 residues. Trimming took 5 bases from V and 8 from J, leaving 18 bases between them. CDR1 and CDR2 from the germline V gene are SGHTA and FQGNSA. CDR3 sequence (DNA): TGTGCCAGCAGCCCCGAACGCGCGTCAGGGGAAGCTTTCTTT. Protein: CASSPERASGEAFF.

The chain has TRBV19 and TRBJ2-5; TRBD2 matches 8 bases. The germline V gene encodes CDR1 LNHDA and CDR2 SQIVND (reference sequence). The V gene end was trimmed by 10 bases and the J gene end by 3 bases; junction bases not matched to a gene: 13. The CDR3 is 15 amino acids. CDR3 nucleotide sequence: TGTGCCACTACGGGGGGGATTCTAAACAAAGAGACCCAGTACTTC. Amino acid sequence: CATTGGILNKETQYF.

The chain employs TRBV9 and TRBJ2-7; D is perhaps TRBD2 (6 bases). The CDR3 loop spans 14 amino acids. V was clipped by 3 bases and J by 6 bases, with 16 bases between them. CDR1 is SGDLS and CDR2 is YYNGEE in the germline V gene. The CDR3 here is CASSAGLSGVEQYF. CDR3 DNA: TGTGCCAGCAGCGCCGGACTTAGCGGTGTCGAGCAGTACTTC.

The chain is built from TRBV9 and TRBJ1-1; no clear D gene. There are 14 residues in the CDR3. Germline loops: CDR1 SGDLS, CDR2 YYNGEE. Trimming pared 0 bases from V and 0 bases from J, leaving 6 bases between. The DNA for the CDR3 is TGTGCCAGCAGCGTAGGGAGGGTGAACACTGAAGCTTTCTTT. As protein: CASSVGRVNTEAFF. The full variable domain, completed using reference TRBV9 and TRBJ1-1, is DSGVTQTPKHLITATGQRVTLRCSPRSGDLSVYWYQQSLDQGLQFLIQYYNGEERAKGNILERFSAQQFPDLHSELNLSSLELGDSALYFCASSVGRVNTEAFFGQGTRLTVV.

The genes are TRBV7-9 and TRBJ2-6, with TRBD2 matching over 7 bases. The CDR3 loop spans 19 amino acids. The V gene end was trimmed by 0 bases and the J gene end by 2 bases; junction bases not matched to a gene: 10. Germline V CDR1 and CDR2: SEHNR, FQNEAQ (reference sequence). This chain's CDR3 is CASSLALGGLATGANVLTF. CDR3 nucleotides: TGTGCCAGCAGCTTAGCGCTGGGAGGGCTTGCCACTGGGGCCAACGTCCTGACTTTC.

This rearrangement joins TRBV15 to TRBJ1-2; a weak D match, TRBD1 (5 bases). The CDR3 covers 16 residues. Trimming stripped 0 bases from V and 3 bases from J, with 14 bases between. Germline CDR1 LNHNV, CDR2 YYDKDF (reference sequence). CDR3 nucleotides: TGTGCCACCAGCAGAGATAAGCCCCCAGGGTACTATGGCTACACCTTC. This gives the protein CATSRDKPPGYYGYTF. Complete variable domain (other parts from reference TRBV15 and TRBJ1-2): DAMVIQNPRYQVTQFGKPVTLSCSQTLNHNVMYWYQQKSSQAPKLLFHYYDKDFNNEADTPDNFQSRRPNTSFCFLDIRSPGLGDTAMYLCATSRDKPPGYYGYTFGSGTRLTVV.

V gene TRBV7-3 combines with J gene TRBJ1-2, with D tentatively TRBD1 (6 bases). V lost 2 bases and J lost 2, with 6 bases in between. Looked up from germline, CDR1 is SGHTA and CDR2 is FQGTGA. CDR3 length: 13 residues. The CDR3 loop reads CASSLQGNYGYTF. In nucleotides, the CDR3 is TGTGCCAGCAGCTTACAGGGGAACTATGGCTACACCTTC.

V is TRBV7-2 and J is TRBJ2-7, with 11 bases that match TRBD2. With V trimmed by 0 bases and J by 4 bases, 8 bases remained unmatched. There are 17 residues in the CDR3. CDR1 and CDR2 (germline): SGHTA, FQGNSA. Here the CDR3 DNA reads TGTGCCAGCAGCTTAGCGAGAACTAGCGGGAGCTCTTACGAGCAGTACTTC. Its protein is CASSLARTSGSSYEQYF.

The rearrangement links TRBV9 to TRBJ1-3, with D maybe TRBD1 (6 bases). V was pared by 0 bases and J by 1 base, with 14 bases between. The CDR3 sequence is 17 residues long. CDR1 and CDR2 (germline): SGDLS, YYNGEE. For the CDR3, the DNA is TGTGCCAGCAGCGTAGGTCAAGACAGGTTTTCTGGAAACACCATATATTTT. Protein product: CASSVGQDRFSGNTIYF.

The rearrangement links TRBV7-9 to TRBJ2-5; no definite D call. The length of the CDR3 is 12 residues. The germline gives CDR1 SEHNR, CDR2 FQNEAQ (reference sequence). Trimming left V 4 bases short and J 1 base short, with 4 bases between. DNA of the CDR3: TGTGCCAGCAGCTCCCTCCAAGAGACCCAGTACTTC. Encoded protein: CASSSLQETQYF.

The gene calls are TRBV5-6 and TRBJ1-4; 8 bases match TRBD1. V lost 7 bases, J lost 13 bases, and 12 bases stayed unmatched. This CDR3 region has 13 residues. Germline V CDR1 and CDR2: SGHDT, YYEEEE. The CDR3 sequence: CASGPGTGIGLFF. CDR3 in DNA: TGTGCCAGCGGACCCGGGACAGGAATCGGACTGTTTTTT. Complete variable domain (other parts from reference TRBV5-6 and TRBJ1-4): DAGVTQSPTHLIKTRGQQVTLRCSPKSGHDTVSWYQQALGQGPQFIFQYYEEEERQRGNFPDRFSGHQFPNYSSELNVNALLLGDSALYLCASGPGTGIGLFFGSGTQLSVL.

This clone was detected only a few times. This CDR3 is CASRGSAGGREKLFF. CDR3 DNA: TGTGCCAGCAGGGGGAGTGCAGGGGGCCGTGAAAAACTGTTTTTT. The chain carries TRBV27 and TRBJ1-4; TRBD1 aligns across 8 bases. The CDR3 has 15 residues. V shed 6 bases, J shed 7 bases, and the junction held 10 bases outside the gene matches. Looked up from germline, CDR1 is MNHEY and CDR2 is SMNVEV (reference sequence).

This clone has only a few counts. A read error may account for a junction end that differs from germline. The rearrangement uses TRBV7-7 and TRBJ2-7; D gene uncertain. Germline CDR1 is SSHAT and CDR2 is FNYEAQ (reference sequence). This CDR3 region has 13 residues. The DNA of the CDR3 is TGTGCTAGCAGCTTAGATGACTCCTACGAGCAGTACTTC. Amino acid sequence: CASSLDDSYEQYF.

The genes are TRBV27 and TRBJ1-5; no definite D call. Germline lookup yields CDR1 MNHEY and CDR2 SMNVEV (reference sequence). V lost 2 bases to trimming and J lost 3 bases, with 11 bases between them. CDR3 length: 15 residues. For the CDR3, the DNA is TGTGCCAGCAGTTTAGGGTACAGACTCAATCAGCCCCAGCATTTT. It yields the protein CASSLGYRLNQPQHF.

V usage is TRBV7-9 and J usage is TRBJ2-7, with D hard to call. V gave up 5 bases and J gave up 6 bases, with 11 bases separating them. Per the germline V gene, CDR1 is SEHNR and CDR2 is FQNEAQ (reference sequence). The CDR3 sequence is 12 residues long. CDR3 coding DNA: TGTGCCAGCAGCCCAGTTGGCGGCGAGCAGTACTTC. Its translation: CASSPVGGEQYF. Together with reference TRBV7-9 and TRBJ2-7, the CDR3 gives the full variable domain: DTGVSQNPRHKITKRGQNVTFRCDPISEHNRLYWYRQTLGQGPEFLTYFQNEAQLEKSRLLSDRFSAERPKGSFSTLEIQRTEQGDSAMYLCASSPVGGEQYFGPGTRLTVT.

Here the CDR3 DNA reads TGTGCCAGCAGCGTCCTCGGCCTACGGGGCGGGGAGCTGTTTTTT. It codes for CASSVLGLRGGELFF. The rearrangement links TRBV7-9 to TRBJ2-2; D perhaps matches TRBD2 (5 bases). Trimming took off 5 bases at V and 7 bases at J, with 17 bases between the two ends. From germline, CDR1 is SEHNR and CDR2 FQNEAQ (reference sequence). This CDR3 comprises 15 residues.

This clone has only one observation. V usage is TRBV4-3 and J usage is TRBJ2-1; 10 bases agree with TRBD2. Germline V gives CDR1 LGHNA, CDR2 YSLEER. The ends lost 4 bases at V and 5 bases at J; junction bases unmatched: 2. This CDR3 is built from 14 residues. In nucleotides, the CDR3 is TGCGCCAGCAGCCCCGGGACTAGCGACAATGAGCAGTTCTTC. This gives the protein CASSPGTSDNEQFF.

The V call is TRBV27, the J call TRBJ2-1, with a weak D call TRBD2 (5 bases). Germline CDR1 and CDR2: MNHEY and SMNVEV (reference sequence). Trimming took off 6 bases at V and 1 base at J, with 10 bases between the two ends. This CDR3 has 14 residues. As DNA, the CDR3 is TGTGCCAGCAGGCTAGCTTCGTCCTACAATGAGCAGTTCTTC. It is translated as CASRLASSYNEQFF.

V gene TRBV30 combines with J gene TRBJ2-1, with TRBD2 identical over 7 bases. Germline loops: CDR1 GTSNPN, CDR2 SVGIG (reference sequence). This CDR3 is 17 amino acids long. The ends lost 3 bases at V and 3 bases at J; junction bases unmatched: 14. The CDR3, as DNA: TGTGCCTGGAGCCATCTCGGGGCGGGAGTGTTCTACAATGAGCAGTTCTTC. It encodes CAWSHLGAGVFYNEQFF. The full variable domain, rest sourced from reference TRBV30 and TRBJ2-1, is SQTIHQWPATLVQPVGSPLSLECTVEGTSNPNLYWYRQAAGRGLQLLFYSVGIGQISSEVPQNLSASRPQDRQFILSSKKLLLSDSGFYLCAWSHLGAGVFYNEQFFGPGTRLTVL.